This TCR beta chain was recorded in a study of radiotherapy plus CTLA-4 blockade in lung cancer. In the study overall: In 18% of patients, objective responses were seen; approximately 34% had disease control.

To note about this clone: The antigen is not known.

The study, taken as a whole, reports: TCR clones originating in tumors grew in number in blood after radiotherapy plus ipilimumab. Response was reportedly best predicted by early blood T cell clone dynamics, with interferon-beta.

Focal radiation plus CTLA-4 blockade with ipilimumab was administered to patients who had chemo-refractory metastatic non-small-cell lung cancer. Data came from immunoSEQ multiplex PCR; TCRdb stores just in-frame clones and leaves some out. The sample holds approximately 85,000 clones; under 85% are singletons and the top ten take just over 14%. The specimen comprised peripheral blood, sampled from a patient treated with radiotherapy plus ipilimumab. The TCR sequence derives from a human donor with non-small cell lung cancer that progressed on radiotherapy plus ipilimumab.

For the CDR3, the DNA is TGTGCCAGCAGTGTACCGGGGCTAAATCAGCCCCAGCATTTT. The encoded protein is CASSVPGLNQPQHF. The chain recombines TRBV6-5 with TRBJ1-5; weak D call: TRBD1 (5 bases). The CDR3 has 14 residues. Germline V lookup: CDR1 MNHEY, CDR2 SVGAGI. Trimming removed 5 bases at V and 4 bases at J, with 12 bases between.